These 8 T cell receptor beta chains came from one sample sequenced in a study of post-analysis software for immune sequencing data. Study-wide findings and caveats: Patients showed TRBV5-6, TRBV5-1 and TRBV20-1 among roughly 5 TRBV segments more frequent than in controls.

Each TCR beta cDNA library carried unique molecular identifiers. TCRdb re-called the PCR reads with MiXCR, one entry per CDR3 protein. The sample shows approximately 400,000 distinct CDR3 sequences, around 33% of them seen only once. No antigens are known for them. Material for sequencing was blood. These receptors all stem from a girl aged 5-17 years with multiple sclerosis.

This chain joins TRBV3-1 and TRBJ1-2, with TRBD1 identical over 8 bases. The CDR3 consists of 16 residues. Trimming removed 3 bases from V and 5 bases from J; junction bases left unmatched: 11. Germline CDR1 and CDR2: LGHDT and YNNKEL (reference sequence). This CDR3 is CASSHRGQGDPYGYTF. The DNA for the CDR3 is TGTGCCAGCAGCCACAGGGGGCAAGGGGACCCGTATGGCTACACCTTC.

This clonotype appeared a few times. This sequence joins TRBV7-8 and TRBJ2-6, with 9 bases identical to TRBD1. The CDR3 extends over 18 amino acids. Trimming at V came to 2 bases and at J to 1 base, leaving 6 bases not matched to a gene. The V gene's germline CDR1 is SGHVS and CDR2 FQNEAQ. The CDR3 region is CASSLRTGTGSGANVLTF. Written as DNA, the CDR3 is TGTGCCAGCAGCTTACGAACCGGGACAGGGTCTGGGGCCAACGTCCTGACTTTC.

This clonotype appeared a few times. The genes are TRBV20-1 and TRBJ2-7, with 8 bases lining up with TRBD1. Germline lookup yields CDR1 DFQATT and CDR2 SNEGSKA (reference sequence). With V trimmed by 3 bases and J by 3 bases, 10 bases remained unmatched. This CDR3 has 15 residues. The CDR3 DNA sequence: TGCAGTGCTAGGGGGTTTGACAGGGGAAGCTACGAGCAGTACTTC. Protein product: CSARGFDRGSYEQYF.

This clonotype occurred many times. The rearrangement links TRBV6-5 to TRBJ1-2, with D unclear. Germline CDR1 reads MNHEY; CDR2 reads SVGAGI. CDR3 length: 13 amino acids. Deletions cut 5 bases from V and 2 bases from J, with 9 bases between. CDR3 sequence: CASSLRQNYGYTF. CDR3 nucleotides: TGTGCCAGCAGTCTTAGACAAAACTATGGCTACACCTTC.

This rearrangement joins TRBV29-1 to TRBJ1-2; tentative D call: TRBD1 (6 bases). V was clipped by 1 base and J by 4 bases, with 7 bases between them. In germline, CDR1 is SQVTM, CDR2 ANQGSEA. The CDR3 totals 12 residues. The CDR3 DNA reads as TGCAGCGTTGAAGGGGACATCTATGGCTACACCTTC. This encodes CSVEGDIYGYTF.

DNA for the CDR3: TGCGCCAGCAGTACTTATCAATTCAGGGGCAATGAGCAGTTCTTC. The encoded protein is CASSTYQFRGNEQFF. The chain carries TRBV10-2 and TRBJ2-1; D perhaps matches TRBD1 (6 bases). The CDR3 consists of 15 residues. Germline V gives CDR1 WSHSY, CDR2 SAAADI. V was clipped by 5 bases and J by 6 bases, with 17 bases between them.

This clonotype showed up just a few times. This chain connects TRBV5-1 to TRBJ1-2; D may be TRBD1 (5 bases). CDR3 length: 15 residues. Germline V gene data show CDR1 as SGHRS and CDR2 as YFSETQ. V dropped 1 base and J dropped 1 base, with 11 bases sitting between them. In DNA, the CDR3 is TGCGCCAGCAGCTTGTTGGCAGGGCGTAACTATGGCTACACCTTC. Protein: CASSLLAGRNYGYTF.

V gene TRBV29-1 combines with J gene TRBJ2-1; 7 bases align to TRBD1. There are 14 residues in the CDR3. Trimming at V came to 1 base and at J to 1 base, leaving 1 base not matched to a gene. In germline, CDR1 is SQVTM, CDR2 ANQGSEA. In DNA, the CDR3 is TGCAGCGTTGAAGCAGGGGGATCCTACAATGAGCAGTTCTTC. Its protein product is CSVEAGGSYNEQFF.